These 25 T cell receptor beta chains were sequenced from one sample in a study of T cells after yellow fever vaccination. One entry per CDR3 protein, called by TCRdb with MiXCR from the 5' RACE reads. Of approximately 96,000 distinct CDR3 sequences detected, approximately 9% appear once; the ten largest clones hold 16%. The sequencing here drew on CD8+ T cells not binding an NS4B(214-222) dextramer, sorted from PBMCs, taken roughly 14 days after the first yellow fever vaccination. The receptors were gathered from a man aged 18-30 years who received the YFV17D yellow fever vaccine.

V is TRBV9 and J is TRBJ2-1; no clear D gene. The CDR3 runs to 15 residues. CDR1 is SGDLS and CDR2 is YYNGEE in the germline V gene. Trimming shortened V by 4 bases and J by 2 bases, and 13 bases separated the two germline ends. The CDR3, as DNA: TGTGCCAGCAGCCCCACCCCAGGAGCCTACAATGAGCAGTTCTTC. Translated: CASSPTPGAYNEQFF.

This chain uses TRBV27 with TRBJ2-7; 7 bases fit TRBD2. This CDR3 is 14 amino acids long. CDR1 is MNHEY and CDR2 is SMNVEV in the germline V gene (reference sequence). V gave up 5 bases and J gave up 4 bases; unmatched junction bases: 8. CDR3 residues: CASSTLREAYEQYV. CDR3 in DNA: TGTGCCAGCAGTACGCTACGGGAGGCGTACGAGCAGTACGTC.

This clonotype has at least ten counts. The V call is TRBV19, the J call TRBJ1-1; no definite D call. V dropped 1 base and J dropped 0 bases, with 3 bases sitting between them. This CDR3 contains 13 residues. Per germline, CDR1 LNHDA and CDR2 SQIVND (reference sequence). CDR3 protein: CASSIGMNTEAFF. As DNA, the CDR3 is TGTGCCAGTAGTATAGGGATGAACACTGAAGCTTTCTTT.

The V and J genes are TRBV14 and TRBJ1-3, with TRBD1 matching 8 bases. CDR1 is SGHDN and CDR2 is FVKESK in the germline V gene. The CDR3 is made up of 17 amino acids. V lost 1 base to trimming and J lost 0 bases; unmatched junction nucleotides: 5. CDR3 loop: CASSQVAGGFSGNTIYF. The CDR3 DNA sequence: TGTGCCAGCAGCCAAGTTGCAGGGGGCTTCTCTGGAAACACCATATATTTT.

The chain has TRBV11-1 and TRBJ2-3; D assignment may be TRBD1 or TRBD2 (5 bases each). The CDR3 extends over 18 amino acids. Deletions cut 5 bases from V and 3 bases from J, with 24 bases between. CDR1 and CDR2 from the germline V gene are SGHAT and FQDESV (reference sequence). CDR3 sequence: CASSQRPSQGWQTDTQYF. The CDR3, as DNA: TGTGCCAGCAGCCAGCGGCCCTCGCAGGGTTGGCAAACAGATACGCAGTATTTT.

CDR3 sequence (DNA): TGTGCCAGCAGCTTAGCCGACTACGGCACAGATACGCAGTATTTT. Its translation is CASSLADYGTDTQYF. The genes are TRBV5-6 and TRBJ2-3; D is perhaps TRBD2 (5 bases). The germline V and J ends were trimmed by 2 bases and 1 base, with 11 bases remaining between them. Per the germline V gene, CDR1 is SGHDT and CDR2 is YYEEEE. The CDR3 totals 15 residues.

This clonotype has only a few counts. The rearrangement links TRBV7-2 to TRBJ1-2; D unclear. CDR1 and CDR2 from the germline V gene are SGHTA and FQGNSA. This CDR3 spans 12 amino acids. V gave up 5 bases and J gave up 4 bases, with 8 bases separating them. CDR3 sequence: CASSVSSYGYTF. CDR3 in DNA: TGTGCCAGCAGCGTGAGTTCCTATGGCTACACCTTC.

This clonotype was detected only a few times. The genes are TRBV4-1 and TRBJ1-1; TRBD1 is a possible D gene (5 bases). V was clipped by 0 bases and J by 7 bases, with 12 bases between them. The CDR3 spans 14 residues. Per the germline V gene, CDR1 is MGHRA and CDR2 is YSYEKL. Here the CDR3 reads CASSQDPGDSEAFF. As DNA, the CDR3 is TGCGCCAGCAGCCAAGATCCGGGCGACAGTGAAGCTTTCTTT.

The chain uses TRBV14 and TRBJ2-1; D remains ambiguous. Germline V gene sequence: CDR1 SGHDN, CDR2 FVKESK. This CDR3 region has 15 residues. Trimming took 3 bases from V and 3 from J, leaving 12 bases between them. The CDR3 coding sequence is TGTGCCAGCAGCCATTTCAGTTCCGGCTACAATGAGCAGTTCTTC. It encodes CASSHFSSGYNEQFF. Together with reference TRBV14 and TRBJ2-1, the CDR3 gives the full variable domain: EAGVTQFPSHSVIEKGQTVTLRCDPISGHDNLYWYRRVMGKEIKFLLHFVKESKQDESGMPNNRFLAERTGGTYSTLKVQPAELEDSGVYFCASSHFSSGYNEQFFGPGTRLTVL.

This clonotype was seen ten or more times. In DNA, the CDR3 is TGTGCCACCAGTGGAGGGGAGCACACAGATACGCAGTATTTT. Its translation: CATSGGEHTDTQYF. This chain links TRBV24-1 with TRBJ2-3; D is perhaps TRBD1 or TRBD2 (5 bases each). CDR1 is KGHDR and CDR2 is SFDVKD in the germline V gene. The CDR3 has 14 amino acids. Trimming shortened V by 5 bases and J by 2 bases, and 10 bases separated the two germline ends.

The genes are TRBV10-3 and TRBJ1-1; no definite D call. V lost 4 bases, J lost 3 bases, and 15 bases lay in between. This CDR3 contains 15 residues. CDR1 is ENHRY and CDR2 is SYGVKD in the germline V gene. The CDR3: CAISALPTVDTEAFF. CDR3 bases: TGTGCCATCAGTGCCCTCCCGACTGTGGACACTGAAGCTTTCTTT.

The chain is built from TRBV4-1 and TRBJ2-5, with TRBD1 matching over 7 bases. The germline V gene encodes CDR1 MGHRA and CDR2 YSYEKL. The CDR3 sequence is 16 residues long. Trimming removed 1 base from V and 0 bases from J; junction bases left unmatched: 5. CDR3 residues: CASSQVRQGYQETQYF. CDR3 nucleotides: TGCGCCAGCAGCCAAGTTAGACAGGGTTACCAAGAGACCCAGTACTTC.

This clonotype was recorded a few times. The chain joins TRBV5-6 to TRBJ2-1, with TRBD2 matching over 9 bases. Germline loops: CDR1 SGHDT, CDR2 YYEEEE. Losses at the gene ends were 4 bases for V and 3 bases for J; bases not matched to a gene: 11. The CDR3 consists of 17 residues. Here the CDR3 reads CASSGTFSGGHYNEQFF. In nucleotides, the CDR3 is TGTGCCAGCAGCGGAACTTTTAGCGGGGGCCACTACAATGAGCAGTTCTTC.

The rearrangement links TRBV7-8 to TRBJ1-4; TRBD1 aligns across 7 bases. Germline CDR1 is SGHVS and CDR2 is FQNEAQ. J lost 7 bases, V lost 2 bases, and 7 bases had no gene match. CDR3 length: 15 residues. The CDR3, as DNA: TGTGCCAGCAGCTTACTACAGGGGCCGGTTGAAAAACTGTTTTTT. It yields the protein CASSLLQGPVEKLFF.

A few counts support this clonotype. The chain joins TRBV9 to TRBJ2-2, with a tentative D call TRBD2 (6 bases). Trimming pared 9 bases from V and 5 bases from J, leaving 26 bases between. CDR1 SGDLS and CDR2 YYNGEE come from the germline V gene. This CDR3 comprises 17 residues. CDR3: CATRRPGGDRLTGELFF. In DNA form, the CDR3 reads TGTGCCACCAGACGTCCCGGGGGAGACAGACTTACCGGGGAGCTGTTTTTT.

This clonotype was counted a few times. The chain is built from TRBV7-2 and TRBJ2-3; either TRBD1 or TRBD2 may fit D (8 bases each). The V gene's germline CDR1 is SGHTA and CDR2 FQGNSA. CDR3 length: 15 residues. V was cut by 5 bases and J by 4 bases, with 16 bases left in between. CDR3 in DNA: TGTGCCAGCAGCCAGGGGGCGGGGGGCGCAGATACGCAGTATTTT. The encoded protein is CASSQGAGGADTQYF.

The chain has TRBV6-4 and TRBJ2-3; TRBD2 agrees at 15 bases. V lost 6 bases and J lost 9; bases outside the gene matches: 10. The CDR3 has 16 amino acids. CDR1 MRHNA and CDR2 SNTAGT come from the germline V gene. The CDR3 protein is CASRGLAGGLSGTQYF. CDR3 coding DNA: TGTGCCAGCAGGGGACTAGCGGGGGGTTTGAGTGGCACGCAGTATTTT.

Ten or more counts support this clonotype. V usage is TRBV6-5 and J usage is TRBJ2-2; D not resolved. V dropped 7 bases and J dropped 7 bases, with 10 bases sitting between them. The length of the CDR3 is 12 residues. Germline V gene data show CDR1 as MNHEY and CDR2 as SVGAGI. CDR3 nucleotide sequence: TGTGCCAGCACTCCAAATAACGGGGAGCTGTTTTTT. As protein: CASTPNNGELFF.

This clonotype has more than one count but fewer than ten. The CDR3 is CASSTSPGWTEAFF. In DNA, the CDR3 is TGTGCCAGCAGTACCTCACCGGGCTGGACTGAAGCTTTCTTT. The rearrangement joins TRBV6-1 to TRBJ1-1; D unclear. The CDR3 has 14 amino acids. CDR1 MNHNS and CDR2 SASEGT come from the germline V gene. Trimming removed 5 bases from V and 5 bases from J, with 15 bases in between.

V is TRBV28 and J is TRBJ2-3, with D perhaps assigned TRBD1 or TRBD2 (5 bases each). The CDR3 has 15 amino acids. Trimming removed 2 bases from V and 2 bases from J, with 11 bases in between. Germline-derived CDR1 and CDR2 are MDHEN and SYDVKM. In nucleotides, the CDR3 is TGTGCCAGCAGTTTACGGGGCCTTCTCACAGATACGCAGTATTTT. It is translated as CASSLRGLLTDTQYF.

A few counts support this clonotype. The genes are TRBV6-4 and TRBJ2-1, with 11 positions matching TRBD1. With V trimmed by 2 bases and J by 6 bases, 0 bases remained unmatched. In germline, CDR1 is MRHNA, CDR2 SNTAGT. The CDR3 extends over 14 amino acids. The CDR3 nucleotides read TGTGCCAGCAGTGACGGGACAGGGGGCAATGAGCAGTTCTTC. Protein: CASSDGTGGNEQFF.

This clonotype was seen a handful of times. The rearrangement joins TRBV10-3 to TRBJ2-7, with 15 bases lining up with TRBD2. Trimming removed 4 bases from V and 7 bases from J; junction bases left unmatched: 8. The CDR3 has 16 amino acids. CDR1 ENHRY and CDR2 SYGVKD come from the germline V gene. The CDR3 here is CAISGNKGLAGGEQYF. For the CDR3, the DNA is TGTGCCATCAGTGGAAACAAGGGACTAGCGGGGGGTGAGCAGTACTTC.

In nucleotides, the CDR3 is TGTGCCAGCAGGCGGACAGTCAACACTGAAGCTTTCTTT. Translation gives CASRRTVNTEAFF. The J gene is TRBJ1-1, the V gene TRBV25-1; a possible D gene is TRBD1 (6 bases). With 6 bases removed from V and 2 bases from J, the gap between germline ends came to 10 bases. Germline CDR1 and CDR2: MGHDK and SYGVNS. CDR3 length: 13 residues.

Written as DNA, the CDR3 is TGTGCCAGCAGCTTGAACAACAATGAGCAGTTCTTC. It codes for CASSLNNNEQFF. This chain links TRBV5-4 with TRBJ2-1; D is unresolved. The CDR3 consists of 12 residues. CDR1 SGHNT and CDR2 YYREEE come from the germline V gene (reference sequence). The ends were cut back, 1 base at V and 5 bases at J, with 4 bases in the middle.

The rearrangement joins TRBV4-1 to TRBJ2-1, with 8 bases matching TRBD2. This CDR3 is 14 amino acids long. J lost 8 bases, V lost 2 bases, and 5 bases had no gene match. The germline CDR1 and CDR2 sequences are MGHRA and YSYEKL. CDR3 coding DNA: TGCGCCAGCAGCCAACCGGGGGGGCTGCATGAGCAGTTCTTC. This gives the protein CASSQPGGLHEQFF.